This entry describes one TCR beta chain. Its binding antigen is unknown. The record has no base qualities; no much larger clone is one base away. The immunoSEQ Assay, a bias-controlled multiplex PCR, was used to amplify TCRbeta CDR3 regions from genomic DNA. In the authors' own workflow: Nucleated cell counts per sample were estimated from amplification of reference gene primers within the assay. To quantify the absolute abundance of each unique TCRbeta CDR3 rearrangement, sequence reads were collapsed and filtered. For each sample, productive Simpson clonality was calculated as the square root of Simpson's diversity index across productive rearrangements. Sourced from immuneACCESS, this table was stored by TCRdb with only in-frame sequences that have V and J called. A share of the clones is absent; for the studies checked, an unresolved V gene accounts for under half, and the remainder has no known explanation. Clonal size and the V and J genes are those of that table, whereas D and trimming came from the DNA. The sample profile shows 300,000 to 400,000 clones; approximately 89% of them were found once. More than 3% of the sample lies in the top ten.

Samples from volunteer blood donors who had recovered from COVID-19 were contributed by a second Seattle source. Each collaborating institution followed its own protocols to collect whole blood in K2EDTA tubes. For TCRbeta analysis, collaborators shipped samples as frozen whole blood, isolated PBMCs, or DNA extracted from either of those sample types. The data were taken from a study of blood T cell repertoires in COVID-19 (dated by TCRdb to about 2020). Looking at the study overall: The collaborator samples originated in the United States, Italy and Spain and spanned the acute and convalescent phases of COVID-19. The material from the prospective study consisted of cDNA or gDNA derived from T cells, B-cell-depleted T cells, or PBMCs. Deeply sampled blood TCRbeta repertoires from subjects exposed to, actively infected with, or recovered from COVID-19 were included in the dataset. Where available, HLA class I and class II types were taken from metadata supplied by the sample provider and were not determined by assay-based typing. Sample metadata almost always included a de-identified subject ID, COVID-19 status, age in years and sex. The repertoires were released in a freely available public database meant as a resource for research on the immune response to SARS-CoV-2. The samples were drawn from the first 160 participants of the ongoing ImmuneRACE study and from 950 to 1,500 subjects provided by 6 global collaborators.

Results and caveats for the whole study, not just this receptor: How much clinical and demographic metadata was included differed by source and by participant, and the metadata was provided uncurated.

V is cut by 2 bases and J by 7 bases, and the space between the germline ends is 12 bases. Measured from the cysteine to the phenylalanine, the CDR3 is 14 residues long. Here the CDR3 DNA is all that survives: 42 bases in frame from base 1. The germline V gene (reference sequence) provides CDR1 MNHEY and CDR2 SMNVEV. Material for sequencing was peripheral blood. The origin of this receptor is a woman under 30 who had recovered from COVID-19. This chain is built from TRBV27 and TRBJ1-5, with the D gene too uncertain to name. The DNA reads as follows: TGTGCCAGCAGTTTAAGAGGGCTCGGACAGCCCCAGCATTTT. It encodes CASSLRGLGQPQHF.